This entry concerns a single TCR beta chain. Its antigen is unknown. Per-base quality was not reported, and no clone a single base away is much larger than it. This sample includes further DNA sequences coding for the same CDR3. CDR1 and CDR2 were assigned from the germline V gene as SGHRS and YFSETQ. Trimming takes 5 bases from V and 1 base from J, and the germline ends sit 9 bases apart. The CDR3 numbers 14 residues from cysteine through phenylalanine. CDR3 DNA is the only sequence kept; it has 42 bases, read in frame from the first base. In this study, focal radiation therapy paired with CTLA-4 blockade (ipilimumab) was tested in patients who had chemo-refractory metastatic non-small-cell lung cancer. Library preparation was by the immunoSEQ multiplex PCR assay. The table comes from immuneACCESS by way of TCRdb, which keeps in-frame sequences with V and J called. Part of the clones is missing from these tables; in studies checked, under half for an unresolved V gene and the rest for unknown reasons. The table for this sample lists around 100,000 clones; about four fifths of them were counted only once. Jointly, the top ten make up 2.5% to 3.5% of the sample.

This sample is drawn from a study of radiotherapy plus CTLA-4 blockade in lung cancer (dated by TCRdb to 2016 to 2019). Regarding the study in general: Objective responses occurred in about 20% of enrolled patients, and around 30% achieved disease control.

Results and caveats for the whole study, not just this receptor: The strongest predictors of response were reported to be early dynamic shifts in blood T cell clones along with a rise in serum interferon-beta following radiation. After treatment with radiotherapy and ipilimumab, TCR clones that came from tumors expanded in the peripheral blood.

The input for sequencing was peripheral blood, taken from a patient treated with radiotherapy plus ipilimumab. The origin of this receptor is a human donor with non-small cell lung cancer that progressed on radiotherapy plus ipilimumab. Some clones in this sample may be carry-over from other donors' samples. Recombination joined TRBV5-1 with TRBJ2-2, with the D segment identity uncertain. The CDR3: CASSLVLNTGELFF. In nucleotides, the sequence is TGCGCCAGCAGTTTAGTGCTGAACACCGGGGAGCTGTTTTTT.